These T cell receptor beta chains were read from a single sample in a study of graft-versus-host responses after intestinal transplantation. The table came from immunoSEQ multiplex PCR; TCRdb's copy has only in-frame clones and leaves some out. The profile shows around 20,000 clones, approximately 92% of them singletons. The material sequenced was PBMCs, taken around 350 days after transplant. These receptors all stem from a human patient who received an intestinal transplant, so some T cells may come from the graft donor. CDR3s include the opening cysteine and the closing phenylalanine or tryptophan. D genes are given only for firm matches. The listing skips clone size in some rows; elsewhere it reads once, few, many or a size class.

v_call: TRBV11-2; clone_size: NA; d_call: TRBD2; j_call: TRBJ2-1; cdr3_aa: CASSLVQFRGGEQFF; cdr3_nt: TGTGCCAGCAGCTTAGTACAGTTCCGGGGGGGTGAGCAGTTCTTC
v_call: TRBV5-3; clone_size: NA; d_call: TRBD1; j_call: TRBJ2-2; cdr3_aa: CARSADRGERLNTGELFF; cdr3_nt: TGTGCCAGAAGCGCTGACAGGGGGGAAAGGTTGAACACCGGGGAGCTGTTTTTT
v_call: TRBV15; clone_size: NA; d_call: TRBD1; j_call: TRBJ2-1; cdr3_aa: CATSSPGQGYNEQFF; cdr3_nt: TGTGCCACCAGCAGCCCGGGACAGGGCTACAATGAGCAGTTCTTC
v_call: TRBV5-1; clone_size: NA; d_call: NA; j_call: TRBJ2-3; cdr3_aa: CASTLTPDTQYF; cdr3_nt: TGCGCCAGCACGCTTACCCCAGATACGCAGTATTTT
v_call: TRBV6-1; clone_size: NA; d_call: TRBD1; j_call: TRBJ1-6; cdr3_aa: CASTHRQGANSPLHF; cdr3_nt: TGTGCCAGCACCCATCGACAGGGGGCAAATTCACCCCTCCACTTT
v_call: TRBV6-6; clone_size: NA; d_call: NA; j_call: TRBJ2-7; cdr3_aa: CASISDGNYEQYF; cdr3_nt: TGTGCCAGCATCAGTGACGGAAACTACGAGCAGTACTTC
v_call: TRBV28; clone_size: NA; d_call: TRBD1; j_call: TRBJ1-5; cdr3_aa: CASSGQVHQPQHF; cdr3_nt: TGTGCCAGCAGTGGACAGGTTCATCAGCCCCAGCATTTT
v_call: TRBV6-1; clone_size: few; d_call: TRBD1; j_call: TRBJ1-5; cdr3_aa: CASSEAGQQNQPQHF; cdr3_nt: TGTGCCAGCAGTGAAGCGGGACAGCAAAATCAGCCCCAGCATTTT
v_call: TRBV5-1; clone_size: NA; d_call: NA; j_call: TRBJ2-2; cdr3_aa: CASSLVIGSGELFF; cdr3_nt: TGCGCCAGCAGCTTGGTAATCGGCTCGGGGGAGCTGTTTTTT
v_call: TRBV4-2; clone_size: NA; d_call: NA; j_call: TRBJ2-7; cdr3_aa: CASSQEEASGYEQYF; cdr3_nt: TGTGCCAGCAGCCAAGAAGAGGCGAGCGGATACGAGCAGTACTTC
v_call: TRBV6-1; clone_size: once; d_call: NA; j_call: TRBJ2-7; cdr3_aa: CASSEAGHSPYEQYF; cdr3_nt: TGTGCCAGCAGTGAAGCGGGCCACTCGCCTTACGAGCAGTACTTC
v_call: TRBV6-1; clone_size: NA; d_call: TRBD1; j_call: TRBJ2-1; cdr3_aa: CASSDEDRSGNEQFF; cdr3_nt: TGTGCCAGCAGTGACGAGGACAGGAGTGGCAATGAGCAGTTCTTC
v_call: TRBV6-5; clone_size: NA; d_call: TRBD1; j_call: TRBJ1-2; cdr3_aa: CASSPNGDSLYGYTF; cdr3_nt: TGTGCCAGCAGCCCAAATGGGGACAGCCTCTATGGCTACACCTTC
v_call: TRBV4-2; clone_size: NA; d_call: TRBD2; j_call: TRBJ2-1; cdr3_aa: CASSSGGSRFF; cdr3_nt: TGTGCCAGCAGCTCGGGGGGGTCGCGGTTCTTC
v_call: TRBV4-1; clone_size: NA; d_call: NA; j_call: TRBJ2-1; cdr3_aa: CASSQAHRVHEQFF; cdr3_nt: TGCGCCAGCAGCCAGGCCCATAGAGTACATGAGCAGTTCTTC
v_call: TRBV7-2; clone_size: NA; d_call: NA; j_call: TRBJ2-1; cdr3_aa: CASSSTPAGTEIVNEQFF; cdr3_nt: TGTGCCAGCAGCTCGACCCCAGCCGGGACTGAAATCGTCAATGAGCAGTTCTTC
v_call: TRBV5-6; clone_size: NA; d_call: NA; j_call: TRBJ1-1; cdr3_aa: CASSLNRNTEAFF; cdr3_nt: TGTGCCAGCAGCTTGAACCGTAACACTGAAGCTTTCTTT
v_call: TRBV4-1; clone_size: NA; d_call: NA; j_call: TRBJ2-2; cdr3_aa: CASSQGANTGELFF; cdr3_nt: TGCGCCAGCAGCCAAGGGGCGAACACCGGGGAGCTGTTTTTT
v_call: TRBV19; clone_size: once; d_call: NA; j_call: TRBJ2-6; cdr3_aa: CASSRAWTKSQSRANVLTF; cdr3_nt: TGTGCCAGTAGTCGCGCCTGGACAAAATCACAAAGTCGGGCCAACGTCCTGACTTTC
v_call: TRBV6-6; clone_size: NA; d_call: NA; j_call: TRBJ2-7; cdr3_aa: CASSFSGEQYF; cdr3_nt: TGTGCCAGCAGTTTCAGCGGCGAGCAGTACTTC
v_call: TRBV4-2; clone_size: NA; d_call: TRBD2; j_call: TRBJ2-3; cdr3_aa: CASSQEVPTSGKTDTQYF; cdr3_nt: TGTGCCAGCAGCCAGGAAGTCCCGACTAGCGGGAAGACAGATACGCAGTATTTT
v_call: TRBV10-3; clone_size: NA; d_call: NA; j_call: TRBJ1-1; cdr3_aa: CAISELSGTNTEAFF; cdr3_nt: TGTGCCATCAGTGAACTGAGCGGGACTAACACTGAAGCTTTCTTT
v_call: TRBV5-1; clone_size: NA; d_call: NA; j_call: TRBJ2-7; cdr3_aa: CASSFKQGWAYEQYF; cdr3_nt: TGCGCCAGCAGCTTTAAGCAGGGGTGGGCCTACGAGCAGTACTTC
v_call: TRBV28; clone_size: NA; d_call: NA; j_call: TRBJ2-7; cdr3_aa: CASSISPPYEQYF; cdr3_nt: TGTGCCAGCAGTATAAGCCCTCCCTACGAGCAGTACTTC
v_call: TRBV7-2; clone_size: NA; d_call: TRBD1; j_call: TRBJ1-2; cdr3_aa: CASSLTGQGYGYTF; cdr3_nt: TGTGCCAGCAGCTTAACGGGACAGGGTTATGGCTACACCTTC
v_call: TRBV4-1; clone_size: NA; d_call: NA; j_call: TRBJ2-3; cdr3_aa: CASSPWGLDRSDTQYF; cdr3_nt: TGCGCCAGCAGCCCTTGGGGATTAGATCGGTCAGATACGCAGTATTTT
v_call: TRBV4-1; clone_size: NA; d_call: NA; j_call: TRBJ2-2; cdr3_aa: CASSPLGQGGLFF; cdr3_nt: TGCGCCAGCAGCCCCCTGGGGCAGGGGGGGCTGTTTTTT
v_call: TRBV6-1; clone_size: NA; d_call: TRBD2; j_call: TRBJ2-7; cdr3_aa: CASSILAGAAYEQYF; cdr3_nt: TGTGCCAGCAGTATACTAGCGGGGGCTGCCTACGAGCAGTACTTC
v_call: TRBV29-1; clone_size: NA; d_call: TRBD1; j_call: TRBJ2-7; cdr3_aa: CSVEEAGQGIYEQYF; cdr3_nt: TGCAGCGTTGAAGAAGCGGGACAGGGGATCTACGAGCAGTACTTC
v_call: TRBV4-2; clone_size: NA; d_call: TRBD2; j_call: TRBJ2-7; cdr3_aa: CASSQALGLAGYEQYF; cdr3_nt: TGTGCCAGCAGCCAAGCTCTAGGACTAGCGGGGTACGAGCAGTACTTC
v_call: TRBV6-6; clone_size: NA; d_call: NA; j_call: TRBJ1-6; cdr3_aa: CASSVRDTSYNSPLHF; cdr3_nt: TGTGCCAGCAGTGTTAGGGACACCTCCTATAATTCACCCCTCCACTTT
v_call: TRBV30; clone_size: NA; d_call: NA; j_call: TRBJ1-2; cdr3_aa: CAWSAGVGGYTF; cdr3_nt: TGTGCCTGGAGCGCGGGGGTCGGGGGCTACACCTTC
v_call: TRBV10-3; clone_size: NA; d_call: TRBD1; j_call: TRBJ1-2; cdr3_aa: CAISLTGGYGYTF; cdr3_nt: TGTGCCATCAGCCTGACAGGGGGCTATGGCTACACCTTC
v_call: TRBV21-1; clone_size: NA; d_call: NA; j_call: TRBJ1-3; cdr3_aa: CASSNAGTGDWGNTIYF; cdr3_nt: TGTGCCAGCAGCAACGCCGGGACAGGGGACTGGGGAAACACCATATATTTT
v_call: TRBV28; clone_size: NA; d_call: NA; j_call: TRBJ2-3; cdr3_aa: CASSSGSKQYF; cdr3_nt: TGTGCCAGCAGTTCAGGGAGTAAGCAGTATTTT
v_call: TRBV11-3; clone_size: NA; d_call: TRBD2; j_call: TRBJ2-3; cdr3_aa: CASSPGEREFTDTQYF; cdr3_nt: TGTGCCAGCAGCCCGGGCGAGCGGGAGTTCACAGATACGCAGTATTTT
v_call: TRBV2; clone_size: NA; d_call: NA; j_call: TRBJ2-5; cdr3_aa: CASSEEETQYF; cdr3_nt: TGTGCCAGCAGTGAAGAAGAGACCCAGTACTTC
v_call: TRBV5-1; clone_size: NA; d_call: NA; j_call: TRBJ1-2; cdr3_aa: CASSLVVSPEEFGYTF; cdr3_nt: TGCGCCAGCAGCTTGGTGGTCAGCCCGGAGGAATTCGGCTACACCTTC
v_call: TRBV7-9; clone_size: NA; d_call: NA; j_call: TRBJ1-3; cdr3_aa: CASSPSWIGNTIYF; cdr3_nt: TGTGCCAGCAGCCCGTCCTGGATCGGAAACACCATATATTTT
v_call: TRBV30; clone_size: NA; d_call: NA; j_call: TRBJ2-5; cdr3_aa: CAWSRLSEETQYF; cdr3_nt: TGTGCCTGGAGTAGGCTCTCTGAAGAGACCCAGTACTTC
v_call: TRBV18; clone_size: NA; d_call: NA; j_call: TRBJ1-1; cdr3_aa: CASSPLRKGDLHTEAFF; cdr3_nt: TGTGCCAGCTCACCACTGAGGAAGGGGGACCTCCACACTGAAGCTTTCTTT
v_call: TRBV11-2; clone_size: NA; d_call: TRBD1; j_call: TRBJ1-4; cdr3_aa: CASSLGQGTHNEKLFF; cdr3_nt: TGTGCCAGCAGCTTGGGACAGGGGACGCATAATGAAAAACTGTTTTTT
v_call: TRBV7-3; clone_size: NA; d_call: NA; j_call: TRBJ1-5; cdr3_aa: CASSLAFLRGQPQHF; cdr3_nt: TGTGCCAGCAGCTTAGCCTTTCTCAGGGGTCAGCCCCAGCATTTT
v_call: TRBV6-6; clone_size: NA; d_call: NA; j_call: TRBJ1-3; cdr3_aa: CASSYSRGTGNTIYF; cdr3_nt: TGTGCCAGCAGTTACTCACGGGGAACGGGAAACACCATATATTTT